The present T cell receptor beta chain was sequenced within a study of early T cells in non-severe SARS-CoV-2 infection. This CDR3 spans 16 amino acids. The V and J ends lost 0 bases and 7 bases, in that order; junction bases with no gene match: 7. Each CDR3 protein gets one entry after TCRdb re-called the 5' RACE reads with MiXCR. Of about 59,000 distinct CDR3 sequences in the sample, about 12% were seen once. This clonotype turned up a few times. The sequence was obtained from an adult who was a healthcare worker with PCR-confirmed SARS-CoV-2 infection or an uninfected control (not recorded which). Material: whole blood, obtained at baseline. The chain employs TRBV12-3 or TRBV12-4 and TRBJ2-1; 9 nucleotides line up with TRBD1. The CDR3 DNA follows: TGTGCCAGCAGTTTAGCGCGCGGACAGGGGTGGAATGAGCAGTTCTTC. Encoded protein: CASSLARGQGWNEQFF.